This TCR beta chain appears in the sequencing data of a study of OX40 agonist ivuxolimab in advanced cancers. Sequencing was performed with immunoSEQ multiplex PCR; in TCRdb, only in-frame clones are kept and a portion is missing. This sample has fewer than 25,000 clones, with 70% to 90% found just once. From germline, CDR1 is SGHRS and CDR2 YFSETQ. V was pared by 3 bases and J by 5 bases, with 10 bases of the junction left unmatched. This CDR3 spans 15 amino acids. Exclusion applied to patients with autoimmune disease history or systemic immunosuppression. The source material was CD4+ or CD8+ T cells sorted from blood, sampled in a trial of the OX40 agonist ivuxolimab. The sequence was collected from an adult with an advanced solid tumor such as melanoma, head and neck, liver or kidney cancer. This rearrangement joins TRBV5-1 to TRBJ1-1; TRBD1 agrees at 7 bases. CDR3 loop: CASSSMTGRGTEAFF. CDR3 DNA: TGCGCCAGCAGCTCAATGACAGGGCGAGGGACTGAAGCTTTCTTT.